This record looks at one T cell receptor beta chain sequence and its context. Its antigen is currently unknown. The length of the CDR3 is 15 residues. V gave up 6 bases and J gave up 6 bases; unmatched junction bases: 11. Germline V gene data show CDR1 as MNHEY and CDR2 as SMNVEV (reference sequence). Patients with a history of autoimmune disease or on systemic immunosuppression were excluded. TCRdb's copy holds only in-frame clones and misses some; the assay was immunoSEQ multiplex PCR. The table has some 100,000 clones, 94% seen once; the top ten hold approximately 2.9%. These data come from a study of OX40 agonist ivuxolimab in advanced cancers. Study at large: Hepatocellular carcinoma, melanoma, renal cell or head and neck cancer occurred in dose-escalation patients.

Points from the study as a whole: More expanded clones were found, on average, in CD8+ than in CD4+ T cells.

The TCR was taken from an adult with an advanced solid tumor such as melanoma, head and neck, liver or kidney cancer. The input for sequencing was CD4+ or CD8+ T cells sorted from blood, taken in a trial of the OX40 agonist ivuxolimab. V usage is TRBV27 and J usage is TRBJ1-1, with TRBD1 identical over 9 bases. CDR3 region: CASRPTGGARAEAFF. DNA of the CDR3: TGTGCCAGCAGACCAACAGGGGGCGCAAGGGCTGAAGCTTTCTTT.